This T cell receptor (beta chain) was sequenced in a study of T cell repertoires in cytomegalovirus infection. At the level of the study: CMV infection plus the matching HLA type was flagged by public TCR beta signatures.

This clonotype was recorded at least ten times. Its specificity is not known. MiXCR, run by TCRdb on the reads, gives a single entry per CDR3 protein. This sample has some 390,000 distinct CDR3 sequences, with over 15% found just once. Points from the study as a whole: Dominating the ex vivo response were TCR beta clonotypes that were CMV-specific and HLA-C-restricted. Adding up the frequency of public TCR beta families identified people who carried CMV plus the relevant HLA.

This CDR3 has 14 amino acids. The germline V gene has CDR1 SGHTA and CDR2 FQGNSA. Trimming shortened V by 3 bases and J by 6 bases, and 11 bases separated the two germline ends. V gene TRBV7-2 combines with J gene TRBJ1-4; D possibly corresponds to TRBD1 (5 bases). This receptor was identified in a human donor in good health (CMV status not recorded). Some clones in this sample may be carry-over from other donors' samples. The sample was PBMCs. The CDR3: CASSFRAADEKLFF. CDR3 nucleotides: TGTGCCAGCAGCTTCAGGGCCGCGGATGAAAAACTGTTTTTT.